These 8 T cell receptor beta chains were all obtained from the same sample, sequenced in a study of OX40 agonist ivuxolimab in advanced cancers. Data came from immunoSEQ multiplex PCR; TCRdb stores just in-frame clones and leaves some out. The sample lists tens of thousands of clones, about 87% occurring once. This sample comprised CD4+ or CD8+ T cells sorted from blood, obtained in a trial of the OX40 agonist ivuxolimab. These receptors were obtained from an adult with an advanced solid tumor such as melanoma, head and neck, liver or kidney cancer.

The chain has TRBV6-7 and TRBJ2-1; 8 nucleotides agree with TRBD2. TRBV6-7 is an ORF for which the function is uncertain. The CDR3 runs 18 residues. V trimming: 9 bases; J trimming: 5 bases; junction bases outside the gene matches: 21. The CDR3 loop is CASLRSGIIKKAHNEQFF. The DNA of the CDR3 is TGTGCCAGTCTCCGTAGCGGGATTATCAAAAAGGCCCACAATGAGCAGTTCTTC.

V is TRBV4-1 and J is TRBJ2-3; weak D call: TRBD2 (6 bases). Trimming took 0 bases from V and 2 from J, leaving 21 bases between them. CDR1 is MGHRA, CDR2 YSYEKL, per germline. The CDR3 totals 19 residues. CDR3 DNA: TGCGCCAGCAGCCAAGATTTCCCTAGCGCTAAAGGGACCACAGATACGCAGTATTTT. Translation gives CASSQDFPSAKGTTDTQYF.

This chain uses TRBV5-1 with TRBJ2-1, with TRBD2 matching 13 bases. Germline V gene lookup returns CDR1 SGHRS and CDR2 YFSETQ. The CDR3 is 18 residues long. Germline trimming cut 3 bases from V and 4 bases from J; bases unmatched to any gene: 10. DNA of the CDR3: TGCGCCAGCAGCTCCCCCACTAGCGGGGGGGTCAGGTACAATGAGCAGTTCTTC. It yields the protein CASSSPTSGGVRYNEQFF.

The CDR3 nucleotides read TGTGCTAGTGCCTTGGGACAGGAGGCTTTCTTT. The encoded protein is CASALGQEAFF. The chain has TRBV12-5 and TRBJ1-1, with TRBD1 matching 8 bases. The CDR3 loop spans 11 amino acids. Looked up from germline, CDR1 is LGHNT and CDR2 is FRNRAP. The V segment lost 7 bases and the J segment 11 bases; nucleotides outside the gene matches: 6. Full variable domain (outside the CDR3, taken from reference TRBV12-5 and TRBJ1-1): DARVTQTPRHKVTEMGQEVTMRCQPILGHNTVFWYRQTMMQGLELLAYFRNRAPLDDSGMPKDRFSAEMPDATLATLKIQPSEPRDSAVYFCASALGQEAFFGQGTRLTVV.

To note about this clone: A read error may account for a junction end that differs from germline. This chain joins TRBV7-7 and TRBJ2-1, with D possibly being TRBD2 (6 bases). The CDR3 loop spans 17 amino acids. Germline values: CDR1 SSHAT, CDR2 FNYEAQ (reference sequence). CDR3 coding DNA: TGTGCTAGCAGCTTTCGGGCGACTAGGGCCCAGTTTAATGAGCAGTTCTTC. This encodes CASSFRATRAQFNEQFF.

This clone came up a few times. This chain uses TRBV4-3 with TRBJ2-1; D may be TRBD1 (6 bases). The germline V gene has CDR1 LGHNA and CDR2 YSLEER. The V end lost 0 bases, the J end lost 6 bases, and 15 bases lay between the germline ends. The CDR3 totals 16 residues. The CDR3 DNA is TGCGCCAGCAGCCAAGATGCCAGGGGAAGTCTCAATGAGCAGTTCTTC. Its protein is CASSQDARGSLNEQFF.

This sequence joins TRBV27 and TRBJ1-4; 7 bases line up with TRBD1. Trimming removed 6 bases from V and 13 bases from J; junction bases left unmatched: 17. CDR3 length equals 15 residues. Germline V gives CDR1 MNHEY, CDR2 SMNVEV (reference sequence). DNA for the CDR3: TGTGCCAGCAGCAGTAACAGTGCCCCGGCAGGGGGACTGTTTTTT. This codes for CASSSNSAPAGGLFF.

The chain joins TRBV11-3 to TRBJ2-3; D is ambiguous. The CDR3 spans 15 residues. With 2 bases removed from V and 1 base from J, the gap between germline ends came to 10 bases. Germline V CDR1 and CDR2: SGHNT, YENEEA. The CDR3 loop reads CASSLRTQGTDTQYF. CDR3 coding DNA: TGTGCCAGCAGCTTACGCACTCAGGGCACAGATACGCAGTATTTT.